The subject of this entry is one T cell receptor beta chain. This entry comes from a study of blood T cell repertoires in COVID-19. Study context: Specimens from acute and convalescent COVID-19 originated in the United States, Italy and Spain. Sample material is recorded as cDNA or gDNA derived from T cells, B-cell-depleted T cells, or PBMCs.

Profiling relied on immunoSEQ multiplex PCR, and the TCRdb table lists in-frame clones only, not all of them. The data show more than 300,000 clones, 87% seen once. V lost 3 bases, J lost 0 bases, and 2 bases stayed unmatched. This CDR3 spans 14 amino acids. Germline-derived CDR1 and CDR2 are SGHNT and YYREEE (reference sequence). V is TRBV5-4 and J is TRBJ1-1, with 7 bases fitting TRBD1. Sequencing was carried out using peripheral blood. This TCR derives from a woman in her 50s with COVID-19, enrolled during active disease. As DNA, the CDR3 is TGTGCCAGCAGCTCGGACAGGATGAACACTGAAGCTTTCTTT. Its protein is CASSSDRMNTEAFF.